This T cell receptor beta chain was observed in a study of T cells in Graves' hyperthyroidism and ophthalmopathy. With regard to this clonotype: One end of the junction fails to match germline, which may point to a read error.

Germline CDR1 reads SEHNR; CDR2 reads FQNEAQ (reference sequence). The CDR3 has 13 residues. RNA transcripts gave rise to amplified TCR beta CDR3 regions. TCR CDR3 underwent first-round RT-PCR with the HTBI primer set. TCRdb ran MiXCR on the multiplex PCR reads and lists one entry per CDR3 protein. The data show under 650,000 distinct CDR3 sequences, about 17% seen once. The specimen sequenced was blood. This TCR was recovered from a woman in her 30s with Graves' hyperthyroidism. The gene calls are TRBV7-9 and TRBJ2-5; possibly TRBD2 for D (6 bases). The CDR3 spells CASGLGGRETQYF. CDR3 sequence (DNA): TGTGCCAGCGGCTTAGGAGGGAGAGAGACCCAGTACTTC.